These 26 T cell receptor beta chains were all obtained from the same sample, sequenced in a study of cytomegalovirus exposure and HLA in healthy donors. The PCR made use of 60 Vbeta and 13 Jbeta primers. Some clones are missing from TCRdb's copy, which holds only in-frame ones; the method was immunoSEQ multiplex PCR. The table lists approximately 220,000 clones, 60% to 80% of them singletons, with more than 1.5% in the top ten. The sample comprised PBMCs. All receptors come from a man younger than 35 in good health and CMV-seronegative.

This chain links TRBV7-9 with TRBJ2-3, with 8 bases aligning to TRBD1. This CDR3 is built from 16 residues. V was clipped by 5 bases and J by 4 bases; unmatched bases: 11. Germline V CDR1 and CDR2: SEHNR, FQNEAQ (reference sequence). CDR3 region: CASSPPTGVTADTQYF. The CDR3 DNA sequence: TGTGCCAGCAGCCCGCCGACAGGGGTTACTGCAGATACGCAGTATTTT.

CDR3 bases: TGCGCCAGCAGCCAAGGGGCGAATGAAAAACTGTTTTTT. Translated, it gives CASSQGANEKLFF. The gene calls are TRBV4-1 and TRBJ1-4, with D uncertain. Germline V gene sequence: CDR1 MGHRA, CDR2 YSYEKL. The CDR3 consists of 13 residues. Trimming removed 1 base at V and 5 bases at J, with 5 bases between.

The J gene is TRBJ2-3, the V gene TRBV6-6; no clear D. V was trimmed by 7 bases and J by 6 bases, leaving 8 bases between them. The CDR3 runs to 11 residues. CDR1 and CDR2 from the germline V gene are MNHNY and SVGAGI (reference sequence). Here the CDR3 reads CASMARDTQYF. The CDR3 nucleotides read TGTGCCAGCATGGCCAGGGATACGCAGTATTTT.

The gene calls are TRBV7-9 and TRBJ2-5; a weak D match, TRBD2 (6 bases). The V end lost 5 bases, the J end lost 4 bases, and 11 bases lay between the germline ends. The germline V gene has CDR1 SEHNR and CDR2 FQNEAQ (reference sequence). This CDR3 comprises 13 residues. The CDR3 reads CASSPRAGETQYF. The DNA of the CDR3 is TGTGCCAGCAGCCCCAGAGCGGGAGAGACCCAGTACTTC. The complete variable domain, with remaining parts taken from reference TRBV7-9 and TRBJ2-5, reads DTGVSQNPRHKITKRGQNVTFRCDPISEHNRLYWYRQTLGQGPEFLTYFQNEAQLEKSRLLSDRFSAERPKGSFSTLEIQRTEQGDSAMYLCASSPRAGETQYFGPGTRLLVL.

The J gene is TRBJ2-3, the V gene TRBV21-1; the D call in the table, TRBD1, was not verified against the DNA. TRBV21-1 is annotated as a pseudogene. The CDR3 totals 22 residues. The CDR3: CASSKEVARRDREEHMTDTQYF. In DNA, the CDR3 is TGTGCCAGCAGCAAAGAGGTAGCGAGGCGGGACAGGGAGGAACATATGACAGATACGCAGTATTTT.

This clone was seen a handful of times. The V call is TRBV7-9, the J call TRBJ1-2; a weak D match, TRBD1 (6 bases). CDR1 SEHNR and CDR2 FQNEAQ come from the germline V gene (reference sequence). CDR3 size: 14 residues. The germline V and J ends were trimmed by 5 bases and 5 bases, with 15 bases remaining between them. The CDR3 region has the DNA TGTGCCAGCAGCCGGACAGAAAACTTTTATGGCTACACCTTC. This codes for CASSRTENFYGYTF.

The chain employs TRBV5-4 and TRBJ2-3, with 13 bases fitting TRBD2. This CDR3 contains 17 residues. Germline trimming cut 4 bases from V and 2 bases from J; bases unmatched to any gene: 7. Germline V gives CDR1 SGHNT, CDR2 YYREEE (reference sequence). The CDR3 DNA reads as TGTGCCAGCAGCGTTGGGACTAGCGGGGTTTTCACAGATACGCAGTATTTT. Its protein is CASSVGTSGVFTDTQYF. Full variable domain (rest looked up from reference TRBV5-4 and TRBJ2-3): ETGVTQSPTHLIKTRGQQVTLRCSSQSGHNTVSWYQQALGQGPQFIFQYYREEENGRGNFPPRFSGLQFPNYSSELNVNALELDDSALYLCASSVGTSGVFTDTQYFGPGTRLTVL.

As concerns this clone: The junction and the germline gene differ at one end; a read error may be behind it. The V call is TRBV6-5, the J call TRBJ2-5, with 7 bases fitting TRBD2. The CDR3 has 14 amino acids. Looked up from germline, CDR1 is MNHEY and CDR2 is SVGAGI. Here the CDR3 reads CAISESGGQETQYF. The CDR3 DNA follows: TGTGCCATCAGTGAGTCCGGGGGGCAAGAGACCCAGTACTTC.

The chain uses TRBV15 and TRBJ2-7; 7 nucleotides align to TRBD1. Germline V lookup: CDR1 LNHNV, CDR2 YYDKDF (reference sequence). Unmatched junction bases numbered 6, after V lost 2 bases and J lost 5 bases. The CDR3 loop spans 14 amino acids. The CDR3 DNA follows: TGTGCCACCAGCAGAAGTAACACAGGGGACGAGCAGTACTTC. Translating it yields CATSRSNTGDEQYF.

The rearrangement joins TRBV28 to TRBJ1-1; 11 positions agree with TRBD1. The CDR3 has 15 amino acids. Trimming at V came to 2 bases and at J to 5 bases, leaving 4 bases not matched to a gene. Per the germline V gene, CDR1 is MDHEN and CDR2 is SYDVKM. In nucleotides, the CDR3 is TGTGCCAGCAGTTTAAGGGGACAGGGGGATACTGAAGCTTTCTTT. Translation: CASSLRGQGDTEAFF.

The rearrangement joins TRBV7-9 to TRBJ1-2, with 9 bases that match TRBD1. After removal of 3 bases from V and 5 bases from J, the junction contained 7 bases not matched to a gene. Germline values: CDR1 SEHNR, CDR2 FQNEAQ (reference sequence). The CDR3 contains 15 residues. Here the CDR3 DNA reads TGTGCCAGCAGCTTCCTGGGACAGGGAGTTTATGGCTACACCTTC. Its translation: CASSFLGQGVYGYTF.

This CDR3 is CASSLVLGLAPNNEQFF. In DNA form, the CDR3 reads TGTGCCAGCAGCTTAGTCTTAGGGTTAGCGCCAAACAATGAGCAGTTCTTC. This rearrangement joins TRBV7-9 to TRBJ2-1, with D perhaps TRBD2 (5 bases). The CDR3 is 17 amino acids. Per the germline V gene, CDR1 is SEHNR and CDR2 is FQNEAQ (reference sequence). Trimming cost V 1 base and J 5 bases, with 18 bases left between them.

The chain carries TRBV10-3 and TRBJ1-2, with D perhaps TRBD1 (5 bases). CDR1 and CDR2 from the germline V gene are ENHRY and SYGVKD. Trimming left V 4 bases short and J 3 bases short, with 9 bases between. The CDR3 length is 13 residues. The CDR3 sequence is CAISAEGDYGYTF. DNA of the CDR3: TGTGCCATCAGTGCGGAAGGGGACTATGGCTACACCTTC.

This clone appeared once. The chain combines TRBV19 with TRBJ2-5; D is unresolved. The better agreement between TRBJ2-7 and the DNA end casts doubt on the J call. Germline V gene lookup returns CDR1 LNHDA and CDR2 SQIVND (reference sequence). CDR3 length: 11 residues. The DNA of the CDR3 is TGTGCCAGTAGTTCCGCCTACGAGCAGTACTTC. This gives the protein CASSSAYEQYF.

The CDR3 region has the DNA TGCGCCAGCAGCTTGGGGACAGGGCTCTACGAGCAGTACTTC. It yields the protein CASSLGTGLYEQYF. The V call is TRBV5-1, the J call TRBJ2-5; TRBD1 matches 8 bases. The closer fit of TRBJ2-7 to the DNA end suggests the J call may be wrong. Germline values: CDR1 SGHRS, CDR2 YFSETQ. This CDR3 is 14 amino acids long.

This clone appeared a single time. J is TRBJ2-5 and V is TRBV30; maybe TRBD1 (6 bases). V lost 3 bases and J 0 bases, leaving 11 bases between the germline ends. In germline, CDR1 is GTSNPN, CDR2 SVGIG (reference sequence). The CDR3 is made up of 14 amino acids. The CDR3 region has the DNA TGTGCCTGGAGGGGGGCCGCCAACCAAGAGACCCAGTACTTC. It specifies CAWRGAANQETQYF. Full variable domain (outside the CDR3, taken from reference TRBV30 and TRBJ2-5): SQTIHQWPATLVQPVGSPLSLECTVEGTSNPNLYWYRQAAGRGLQLLFYSVGIGQISSEVPQNLSASRPQDRQFILSSKKLLLSDSGFYLCAWRGAANQETQYFGPGTRLLVL.

This chain connects TRBV20-1 to TRBJ1-4, with D unclear. This CDR3 is built from 11 residues. V was pared by 3 bases and J by 8 bases, with 7 bases between. Germline CDR1 is DFQATT and CDR2 is SNEGSKA (reference sequence). Here the CDR3 reads CSARVGEKLFF. CDR3 nucleotide sequence: TGCAGTGCTAGGGTCGGGGAAAAACTGTTTTTT.

The chain recombines TRBV10-3 with TRBJ2-3; a weak D match, TRBD2 (6 bases). CDR1 ENHRY and CDR2 SYGVKD come from the germline V gene. Deletions cut 10 bases from V and 0 bases from J, with 20 bases between. This CDR3 is 16 amino acids long. CDR3 region: CASKVEEGSSTDTQYF. The DNA of the CDR3 is TGTGCCAGCAAGGTAGAGGAGGGATCTAGCACAGATACGCAGTATTTT.

The CDR3 nucleotides are TGTGCCAGCAGCTTGAGACAGCTAAGGGATTCACCCCTCCACTTT. It encodes CASSLRQLRDSPLHF. This chain uses TRBV5-4 with TRBJ1-6; TRBD1 might be the D (5 bases). V was clipped by 1 base and J by 8 bases, with 13 bases between them. Germline V CDR1 and CDR2: SGHNT, YYREEE (reference sequence). The length of the CDR3 is 15 residues.

The rearrangement uses TRBV30 and TRBJ2-3, with 9 bases that match TRBD1. The CDR3 runs 13 residues. CDR1 is GTSNPN, CDR2 SVGIG, per germline (reference sequence). In DNA, the CDR3 is TGTGCTCGGACAGGGGAGAGCCAAGGAACGCAGTATTTT. Encoded protein: CARTGESQGTQYF.

The chain has TRBV27 and TRBJ2-3; 9 positions match TRBD2. This CDR3 has 15 residues. V trimming: 6 bases; J trimming: 1 base; junction bases outside the gene matches: 5. Germline V CDR1 and CDR2: MNHEY, SMNVEV (reference sequence). CDR3 sequence: CASRPGTSRTDTQYF. The CDR3 DNA is TGTGCCAGCAGACCCGGGACTAGCCGCACAGATACGCAGTATTTT.

The chain couples TRBV7-8 to TRBJ2-2; D possibly corresponds to TRBD2 (5 bases). Germline V CDR1 and CDR2: SGHVS, FQNEAQ. Trimming removed 4 bases at V and 1 base at J, with 13 bases between. The CDR3 is 16 amino acids. The CDR3 protein is CASSSRELGNTGELFF. CDR3 DNA sequence: TGTGCCAGCAGCTCTCGGGAATTGGGGAACACCGGGGAGCTGTTTTTT.

The chain uses TRBV9 and TRBJ2-3; D might be TRBD2 (5 bases). Germline V gives CDR1 SGDLS, CDR2 YYNGEE. V shed 1 base and J shed 3 bases, with 9 bases lying between them. The CDR3 extends over 14 amino acids. In nucleotides, the CDR3 is TGTGCCAGCAGCGTATTTTCGGGGACAGATACGCAGTATTTT. Translation gives CASSVFSGTDTQYF.

This chain connects TRBV14 to TRBJ2-1; tentative D call: TRBD2 (7 bases). This CDR3 comprises 17 residues. V was shortened by 4 bases and J by 2 bases, with 18 bases between the two germline ends. Germline V gives CDR1 SGHDN, CDR2 FVKESK. CDR3 nucleotide sequence: TGTGCCAGCAGCCTAAATTCCGGGGGGACACCCTACAATGAGCAGTTCTTC. As protein: CASSLNSGGTPYNEQFF. Looking up the rest from reference TRBV14 and TRBJ2-1 gives the full variable domain: EAGVTQFPSHSVIEKGQTVTLRCDPISGHDNLYWYRRVMGKEIKFLLHFVKESKQDESGMPNNRFLAERTGGTYSTLKVQPAELEDSGVYFCASSLNSGGTPYNEQFFGPGTRLTVL.

This chain connects TRBV9 to TRBJ1-6; 9 bases are a match to TRBD1. The trim removed 7 bases at V and 7 bases at J, leaving 12 bases unmatched. The length of the CDR3 is 16 residues. Germline CDR1 SGDLS, CDR2 YYNGEE. CDR3 in amino acids: CASGAEEGQGNSPLHF. In DNA form, the CDR3 reads TGTGCCAGCGGGGCGGAGGAGGGACAGGGAAATTCACCCCTCCACTTT.

With respect to this clone: The sample contains more than one DNA sequence encoding this CDR3. CDR3 bases: TGTGCCAGCAGCGTTGGCACTAGCGGGGTCACCGGGGAGCTGTTTTTT. Amino acids: CASSVGTSGVTGELFF. The chain combines TRBV9 with TRBJ2-2; 10 positions match TRBD2. V lost 2 bases and J lost 4; bases outside the gene matches: 5. The germline gives CDR1 SGDLS, CDR2 YYNGEE. This CDR3 region has 16 residues. Drawing the rest from reference TRBV9 and TRBJ2-2, the complete variable domain is DSGVTQTPKHLITATGQRVTLRCSPRSGDLSVYWYQQSLDQGLQFLIQYYNGEERAKGNILERFSAQQFPDLHSELNLSSLELGDSALYFCASSVGTSGVTGELFFGEGSRLTVL.